The next 9 T cell receptor beta chains were all read from a single sample in a study of blood T cell repertoires in COVID-19. Method: immunoSEQ multiplex PCR; TCRdb's copy keeps in-frame clones and lacks some. The sample holds approximately 280,000 clones, roughly 90% seen once. Sequenced sample: PBMCs or T cells enriched from blood (not recorded which). These TCRs come from a woman aged 60 to 75 who had recovered from COVID-19.

The rearrangement uses TRBV14 and TRBJ1-3, with 10 bases aligning to TRBD1. This CDR3 is built from 16 residues. In germline, CDR1 is SGHDN, CDR2 FVKESK. The V gene end was trimmed by 5 bases and the J gene end by 0 bases; junction bases not matched to a gene: 4. CDR3 DNA: TGTGCCAGCAGCACGCGGACAGGGGGCTCTGGAAACACCATATATTTT. It is translated as CASSTRTGGSGNTIYF.

This chain connects TRBV9 to TRBJ2-5, with 10 bases aligning to TRBD2. V dropped 2 bases and J dropped 0; count of bases not matched to a gene: 7. The CDR3 is made up of 17 amino acids. CDR1 is SGDLS and CDR2 is YYNGEE in the germline V gene. CDR3 protein: CASSVLGTSAYQETQYF. The CDR3 DNA is TGTGCCAGCAGCGTCTTAGGGACTAGCGCGTACCAAGAGACCCAGTACTTC.

The chain combines TRBV7-2 with TRBJ2-7; 9 bases match TRBD1. This CDR3 has 17 amino acids. V dropped 5 bases and J dropped 2; count of bases not matched to a gene: 13. From germline, CDR1 is SGHTA and CDR2 FQGNSA. The CDR3 is CASSRQGGRDAAYEQYF. CDR3 in DNA: TGTGCCAGCAGCAGACAGGGGGGCCGGGACGCCGCCTACGAGCAGTACTTC.

This clone was detected only once. The rearrangement uses TRBV5-6 and TRBJ1-1; D is uncertain. Germline CDR1 SGHDT, CDR2 YYEEEE. CDR3 length: 16 residues. V shed 0 bases and J shed 1 base, with 13 bases lying between them. CDR3: CASSLVRAGWNTEAFF. The CDR3 nucleotides read TGTGCCAGCAGCTTGGTACGTGCAGGCTGGAACACTGAAGCTTTCTTT.

The chain has TRBV5-3 and TRBJ1-4; maybe TRBD1 (5 bases). TRBV5-3 is recorded as an ORF, its role being uncertain. CDR3 size: 19 residues. Trimming removed 2 bases at V and 0 bases at J, with 20 bases between. CDR3 loop: CARSFLNWDYIATNEKLFF. CDR3 bases: TGTGCCAGAAGCTTCCTTAACTGGGACTACATTGCAACTAATGAAAAACTGTTTTTT.

The rearrangement joins TRBV3-1 (or the pseudogene TRBV3-2) to TRBJ1-2; 9 bases fit TRBD1. Germline V gene sequence: CDR1 LGHDT, CDR2 YNNKEL (reference sequence). The CDR3 sequence is 16 residues long. Trimming at V came to 4 bases and at J to 4 bases, leaving 10 bases not matched to a gene. Here the CDR3 DNA reads TGTGCCAGCAGCCCATATACCGGGGACAGGGCCTATGGCTACACCTTC. Encoded protein: CASSPYTGDRAYGYTF.

This clone has just one count. This sequence joins TRBV11-3 and TRBJ1-4; TRBD1 aligns across 8 bases. CDR3 size: 15 residues. V trimming: 4 bases; J trimming: 7 bases; junction bases outside the gene matches: 8. Germline V gene data show CDR1 as SGHNT and CDR2 as YENEEA. CDR3 nucleotides: TGTGCCAGCAGCTCGACAGGGGAAGGGGGTGAAAAACTGTTTTTT. This sequence encodes CASSSTGEGGEKLFF.

The chain recombines TRBV15 with TRBJ1-1, with D perhaps TRBD1 (5 bases). CDR1 is LNHNV, CDR2 YYDKDF, per germline (reference sequence). The CDR3 runs to 14 residues. The ends were cut back, 5 bases at V and 7 bases at J, with 17 bases in the middle. Here the CDR3 reads CATSRGGSLLEAFF. The CDR3 bases are TGTGCCACCAGCCGCGGGGGTAGTCTCCTTGAAGCTTTCTTT. The whole variable domain, filled in from reference TRBV15 and TRBJ1-1, reads DAMVIQNPRYQVTQFGKPVTLSCSQTLNHNVMYWYQQKSSQAPKLLFHYYDKDFNNEADTPDNFQSRRPNTSFCFLDIRSPGLGDTAMYLCATSRGGSLLEAFFGQGTRLTVV.

This clone has just one count. The rearrangement uses TRBV7-2 and TRBJ1-1, with 8 bases fitting TRBD1. This CDR3 has 16 residues. The V and J ends lost 3 bases and 5 bases, in that order; junction bases with no gene match: 11. The germline V gene has CDR1 SGHTA and CDR2 FQGNSA. The CDR3 loop reads CASSFYTTGAGTEAFF. As DNA, the CDR3 is TGTGCCAGCAGCTTCTACACGACAGGGGCGGGGACTGAAGCTTTCTTT.